These 5 T cell receptor beta chains were all obtained from the same sample, sequenced in a study of cytomegalovirus exposure and HLA in healthy donors. It was with 60 Vbeta and 13 Jbeta primers that the PCR ran. Profiled with immunoSEQ multiplex PCR; TCRdb holds only in-frame clones, not every one. The sample holds approximately 160,000 clones, 80% seen once. The sequenced sample was PBMCs. The source of these receptors is a young man in good health and CMV-seropositive.

The chain combines TRBV28 with TRBJ2-1; D is perhaps TRBD1 (5 bases). Germline V gene lookup returns CDR1 MDHEN and CDR2 SYDVKM. The germline V and J ends were trimmed by 6 bases and 10 bases, with 13 bases remaining between them. The CDR3 covers 12 residues. CDR3 sequence reads: CASSDPRTEQFF. In DNA form, the CDR3 reads TGTGCCAGCAGCGACCCTCGGACAGAGCAGTTCTTC.

About this clone: The CDR3 end shows no conserved phenylalanine or tryptophan, and so a read error is likely. The chain uses TRBV18 and TRBJ1-5; TRBD1 is a possible D gene (6 bases). The CDR3 loop spans 13 amino acids. V was clipped by 3 bases and J by 5 bases, with 8 bases between them. Germline lookup yields CDR1 KGHSH and CDR2 LQKENI. The CDR3 loop is CASSPEGDQPQHL. The CDR3 nucleotides are TGTGCCAGCTCACCTGAGGGGGATCAGCCCCAGCATCTT.

This sequence joins TRBV7-2 and TRBJ1-5, with D perhaps matching TRBD1 (6 bases). Germline V gives CDR1 SGHTA, CDR2 FQGNSA. The CDR3 sequence is 15 residues long. Between the trimmed V and J ends, which lost 5 bases and 7 bases, there was a span of 18 bases. CDR3 DNA: TGTGCCAGCAGCACTTTTACAGGGCAGGGACAGCCCCAGCATTTT. Its translation: CASSTFTGQGQPQHF.

The rearrangement uses TRBV7-3 and TRBJ1-2; D is ambiguous. V shed 3 bases and J shed 2 bases, with 7 bases lying between them. CDR1 and CDR2 from the germline V gene are SGHTA and FQGTGA. The CDR3 has 13 amino acids. The CDR3 is CASSLGGNYGYTF. The CDR3 DNA reads TGTGCCAGCAGCTTGGGAGGGAACTATGGCTACACCTTC.

The chain recombines TRBV5-4 with TRBJ2-3, with D perhaps matching TRBD2 (6 bases). CDR1 is SGHNT, CDR2 YYREEE, per germline (reference sequence). The CDR3 sequence is 14 residues long. V lost 1 base to trimming and J lost 5 bases, with 11 bases between them. The CDR3 loop is CASSLMRGGDTQYF. The CDR3 nucleotides read TGTGCCAGCAGCTTGATGCGGGGTGGAGATACGCAGTATTTT.